Only a few counts were recorded for the clone carrying this T cell receptor beta chain. This specimen comes from a study of response to subunit inactivated influenza vaccine. Trimming shortened V by 1 base and J by 3 bases, and 10 bases separated the two germline ends. The CDR3 is made up of 15 amino acids. The germline gives CDR1 MGHRA, CDR2 YSYEKL. TCRdb ran MiXCR on the RT-PCR reads and lists one entry per CDR3 protein. The sample consists of some 540,000 distinct CDR3 sequences, under 30% of them appearing once. These data are also associated with another study on T cells expressing NK-cell markers. That paper adds: The authors made TCR beta cDNA libraries by 5'RACE template switching. This switching added a universal primer site and UMIs.

The receptor was isolated from a man in his forties or fifties who received an inactivated influenza vaccine. This chain links TRBV4-1 with TRBJ1-5, with D uncertain. The sample consisted of CD4+ T cells sorted from PBMCs, taken roughly 13 days after vaccination. This CDR3 is CASSQVDADNQPQHF. The DNA of the CDR3 is TGCGCCAGCAGCCAAGTTGACGCAGACAATCAGCCCCAGCATTTT.